This T cell receptor (beta chain) was captured in a study of blood T cell repertoires in COVID-19. The CDR3 length is 15 residues. V trimming: 2 bases; J trimming: 3 bases; junction bases outside the gene matches: 3. Germline assignment: CDR1 SGHRS and CDR2 YFSETQ. Per the original methods: Amplified reference gene primers provided the basis for estimating nucleated cell counts. The table came from immunoSEQ multiplex PCR; TCRdb's copy has only in-frame clones and leaves some out. V and J calls and clone size are given by that table; D and trimming were obtained from the DNA. The sample records tens of thousands of clones, 90% to 95% being singletons.

The receptor was isolated from a human donor in a cohort sampled during active COVID-19. V is TRBV5-1 and J is TRBJ2-1; 9 nucleotides align to TRBD1. Sequencing was carried out using peripheral blood. DNA for the CDR3: TGCGCCAGCAGCTTAGGGACAGGGTTCTACAATGAGCAGTTCTTC. Translated, it gives CASSLGTGFYNEQFF.